The 24 T cell receptor beta chains in this list originate from one sample, sequenced in a study of T cells in Graves' hyperthyroidism and ophthalmopathy. RNA transcripts gave rise to amplified TCR beta CDR3 regions. The TCR CDR3 first-round RT-PCR relied on the HTBI primer set. TCRdb reprocessed the multiplex PCR reads via MiXCR and lists one record per CDR3 protein. The sample lists hundreds of thousands of distinct CDR3 sequences; 30% to 40% were seen once. Sequencing used blood. The receptors were sampled from a woman between 35 and 50 years old with Graves' hyperthyroidism.

This clonotype was detected many times. V is TRBV20-1 and J is TRBJ1-1, with 7 positions matching TRBD1. This CDR3 contains 14 residues. V lost 4 bases to trimming and J lost 2 bases; unmatched junction nucleotides: 7. Per germline, CDR1 DFQATT and CDR2 SNEGSKA (reference sequence). CDR3: CSAKTGPLNTEAFF. The CDR3, as DNA: TGCAGTGCTAAGACAGGGCCTTTAAACACTGAAGCTTTCTTT.

The chain links TRBV7-9 to TRBJ1-2, with D perhaps matching TRBD1 (6 bases). Trimming removed 5 bases from V and 2 bases from J, with 15 bases in between. This CDR3 region has 15 residues. Per the germline V gene, CDR1 is SEHNR and CDR2 is FQNEAQ (reference sequence). CDR3 DNA: TGTGCCAGCAGCACCCAAAACAGGGCCAACTATGGCTACACCTTC. The encoded protein is CASSTQNRANYGYTF.

The gene calls are TRBV20-1 and TRBJ1-1; no clear D gene. In germline, CDR1 is DFQATT, CDR2 SNEGSKA (reference sequence). V was clipped by 5 bases and J by 4 bases, with 11 bases between them. The CDR3 runs 12 residues. CDR3 in DNA: TGCAGTGCTCCCATTCGGGGCACTGAAGCTTTCTTT. It codes for CSAPIRGTEAFF.

This clonotype was counted ten times or more. The chain employs TRBV4-3 and TRBJ1-6; no firm D call. The CDR3 spans 13 residues. The V gene's germline CDR1 is LGHNA and CDR2 YSLEER. V lost 0 bases and J 7 bases, leaving 4 bases between the germline ends. CDR3 nucleotides: TGCGCCAGCAGCCAAGATTCCAATTCACCCCTCCACTTT. This encodes CASSQDSNSPLHF.

Worth noting for this clonotype: Since the CDR3 does not end with the conserved phenylalanine or tryptophan, this likely comes from a read error. The chain combines TRBV7-9 with TRBJ1-5; the D is unclear. In germline, CDR1 is SEHNR, CDR2 FQNEAQ (reference sequence). The CDR3 covers 15 residues. The V gene lost 4 bases and the J gene lost 5 bases, with 15 bases spanning the gap. The CDR3 reads CASSSDWGGHQPQHS. The CDR3 nucleotides read TGTGCCAGCAGCTCAGACTGGGGTGGGCATCAGCCCCAGCATTCT.

The rearrangement links TRBV2 to TRBJ1-5; 7 nucleotides agree with TRBD1. Germline trimming cut 4 bases from V and 6 bases from J; bases unmatched to any gene: 3. The germline V gene encodes CDR1 SNHLY and CDR2 FYNNEI. The CDR3 totals 13 residues. CDR3 sequence reads: CASSGQGVQPQHF. The CDR3 DNA reads as TGTGCCAGCAGTGGGCAGGGGGTTCAGCCCCAGCATTTT. Variable domain in full (rest from reference TRBV2 and TRBJ1-5): EPEVTQTPSHQVTQMGQEVILRCVPISNHLYFYWYRQILGQKVEFLVSFYNNEISEKSEIFDDQFSVERPDGSNFTLKIRSTKLEDSAMYFCASSGQGVQPQHFGDGTRLSIL.

This clonotype was seen at least ten times. The V and J genes are TRBV20-1 and TRBJ1-3; no firm D call. Trimming removed 1 base at V and 2 bases at J, with 9 bases between. The germline V gene has CDR1 DFQATT and CDR2 SNEGSKA (reference sequence). CDR3 length: 14 residues. This CDR3 reads CSARGYGAGNTIYF. CDR3 bases: TGCAGTGCTAGAGGGTACGGGGCTGGAAACACCATATATTTT.

This clonotype was seen only a few times. The V call is TRBV2, the J call TRBJ1-1, with D uncertain. In germline, CDR1 is SNHLY, CDR2 FYNNEI. This CDR3 has 12 residues. The V and J ends lost 4 bases and 4 bases respectively, with 7 bases between them. CDR3 sequence reads: CASSVLGTEAFF. CDR3 DNA sequence: TGTGCCAGCAGTGTTTTGGGCACTGAAGCTTTCTTT.

There are many counts of this clonotype. The chain uses TRBV12-3 or TRBV12-4 and TRBJ1-1, with D possibly matching TRBD1 (5 bases). Trimming removed 6 bases from V and 4 bases from J, with 12 bases in between. CDR3 length: 13 amino acids. CDR3 nucleotide sequence: TGTGCCAGCAGGTCTCGGGGGTTCACTGAAGCTTTCTTT. The encoded protein is CASRSRGFTEAFF.

In this sample, this clonotype turned up many times. The chain has TRBV7-9 and TRBJ2-6, with D possibly being TRBD2 (5 bases). CDR3 size: 15 residues. Trimming took 5 bases from V and 2 from J, leaving 10 bases between them. The germline V gene encodes CDR1 SEHNR and CDR2 FQNEAQ (reference sequence). The CDR3 DNA reads TGTGCCAGCAGCCACGTCGGGACTGGGGCCAACGTCCTGACTTTC. This translates into CASSHVGTGANVLTF.

As for this clonotype: One end of the junction does not line up with germline, which may come from a read error. V gene TRBV11-2 combines with J gene TRBJ1-3; D not certain. This CDR3 region has 17 residues. Looked up from germline, CDR1 is SGHAT and CDR2 is FQNNGV. CDR3 in amino acids: CASSLGDFTLKGKTIYF. DNA for the CDR3: TGTGCCAGCAGCTTAGGGGATTTCACCCTCAAGGGAAAAACCATATATTTT.

There are many counts of this clonotype. The rearrangement joins TRBV12-3 or TRBV12-4 to TRBJ2-2; possibly TRBD1 or TRBD2 for D (5 bases each). Between the trimmed V and J ends, which lost 6 bases and 0 bases, there was a span of 11 bases. This CDR3 is built from 15 residues. CDR3 bases: TGTGCCAGCAGCCCGGGGCCGTCGAACACCGGGGAGCTGTTTTTT. This sequence encodes CASSPGPSNTGELFF.

This clonotype showed up many times. The rearrangement joins TRBV7-9 to TRBJ1-1; D remains unclear. The CDR3 runs 12 residues. The V gene's germline CDR1 is SEHNR and CDR2 FQNEAQ (reference sequence). The V end was cut by 7 bases, the J end by 3 bases, with 9 bases between. The CDR3 sequence: CASKSSYTEAFF. In nucleotides, the CDR3 is TGTGCCAGCAAGAGTTCATACACTGAAGCTTTCTTT.

This clonotype occurred a few times. This chain uses TRBV7-6 with TRBJ2-6, with no clear D. Trimming pared 1 base from V and 0 bases from J, leaving 16 bases between. CDR1 is SGHVS, CDR2 FNYEAQ, per germline. CDR3 size: 19 residues. CDR3 sequence: CASSLVSLRIGSGANVLTF. CDR3 nucleotide sequence: TGTGCCAGCAGCTTAGTTTCTTTACGGATCGGCTCTGGGGCCAACGTCCTGACTTTC.

Concerning this clonotype itself: With a much larger clone just one base away, this may be a read error. The rearrangement links TRBV6-5 to TRBJ2-5; no firm D call. V was pared by 0 bases and J by 3 bases, with 8 bases between. The CDR3 spans 14 residues. Germline V lookup: CDR1 MNHEY, CDR2 SVGAGI. The CDR3 loop reads CASSYSASKETQYF. Written as DNA, the CDR3 is TGTGCCAGCAGTTACTCGGCCAGTAAAGAGACCCAGTACTTC.

This clonotype turned up a few times. At one end, the junction sequence differs from germline, possibly due to a read error. The J gene is TRBJ1-6, the V gene TRBV10-3; 7 nucleotides agree with TRBD1. The CDR3 extends over 17 amino acids. Germline loops: CDR1 ENHRY, CDR2 SYGVKD. The CDR3 sequence is CASSYPPTGTNNSPLHF. The DNA for the CDR3 is TGTGCCAGCAGTTACCCCCCGACAGGGACGAATAATTCACCCCTCCACTTT.

This clonotype has at least ten counts. A much bigger clone sits one base away, suggesting this may be a read error. J is TRBJ1-1 and V is TRBV2; D might be TRBD1 (6 bases). The length of the CDR3 is 13 residues. The germline V and J ends were trimmed by 4 bases and 4 bases, with 10 bases remaining between them. Germline V lookup: CDR1 SNHLY, CDR2 FYNNEI. In nucleotides, the CDR3 is TGTGCCAGCAGTGTACAGGGAGGCACTGAAGCTTTCTTT. Translating it yields CASSVQGGTEAFF. The full variable domain, in which reference TRBV2 and TRBJ1-1 provide the parts outside the CDR3, is EPEVTQTPSHQVTQMGQEVILRCVPISNHLYFYWYRQILGQKVEFLVSFYNNEISEKSEIFDDQFSVERPDGSNFTLKIRSTKLEDSAMYFCASSVQGGTEAFFGQGTRLTVV.

This clonotype was counted only a few times. One junction end does not reproduce the germline sequence, and a read error may be involved. This rearrangement joins TRBV4-3 to TRBJ1-1; D gene ambiguous. The CDR3 consists of 13 residues. Germline V CDR1 and CDR2: LGHNA, YSLEER. This chain's CDR3 is CASSQVKGSGQLF. CDR3 DNA: TGCGCCAGCAGCCAAGTCAAAGGGTCCGGGCAGCTGTTT.

Concerning this clonotype: A clone one base away is much larger, so this may be a read error. The rearrangement links TRBV2 to TRBJ1-5; D not resolved. This CDR3 is built from 13 residues. The germline V gene has CDR1 SNHLY and CDR2 FYNNEI. Written as DNA, the CDR3 is TGTGCCAGCAGCGTCGGCCGTGCTCAGACCCAGCATTTT. Residues: CASSVGRAQTQHF.

A remark on this clonotype: At one end the junction does not follow the germline gene, possibly because of a read error. This rearrangement joins TRBV2 to TRBJ2-1, with 8 bases identical to TRBD2. In germline, CDR1 is SNHLY, CDR2 FYNNEI. This CDR3 contains 15 residues. CDR3 in amino acids: CATSDLTSAYNEQFF. CDR3 nucleotides: TGTGCCACCAGTGATTTGACTAGCGCGTACAATGAGCAGTTCTTC.

This chain uses TRBV25-1 with TRBJ2-5; TRBD1 agrees at 7 bases. Germline V gene data show CDR1 as MGHDK and CDR2 as SYGVNS. This CDR3 contains 11 residues. The CDR3 region is CARGHQETQYF. CDR3 sequence (DNA): TGTGCTAGGGGGCACCAAGAGACCCAGTACTTC.

This sequence joins TRBV6-5 and TRBJ2-5; D tentatively fits TRBD1 or TRBD2 (5 bases each). Germline V gene data show CDR1 as MNHEY and CDR2 as SVGAGI. V gave up 2 bases and J gave up 0 bases, with 19 bases separating them. The CDR3 consists of 18 residues. This CDR3 is CASSYPTRPGTNQETQYF. In DNA form, the CDR3 reads TGTGCCAGCAGTTACCCTACCCGCCCCGGGACCAACCAAGAGACCCAGTACTTC.

In its sample, this clonotype was seen a few times. The genes are TRBV6-1 and TRBJ1-5, with D tentatively TRBD1 (5 bases). CDR3 length: 14 amino acids. V was pared by 8 bases and J by 1 base, with 12 bases between. In germline, CDR1 is MNHNS, CDR2 SASEGT. CDR3 loop: CASGVGGSNQPQHF. CDR3 coding DNA: TGTGCCAGCGGCGTGGGGGGAAGCAATCAGCCCCAGCATTTT.

The gene calls are TRBV10-3 and TRBJ1-1; D remains unclear. The length of the CDR3 is 14 residues. Trimming cost V 10 bases and J 4 bases, with 19 bases left between them. Germline V gene sequence: CDR1 ENHRY, CDR2 SYGVKD. CDR3 loop: CASRGAAGGTEAFF. In nucleotides, the CDR3 is TGTGCCAGCCGTGGTGCCGCGGGAGGCACTGAAGCTTTCTTT.